This T cell receptor (beta chain) was identified in a study of glioma-infiltrating T cells after dendritic cell vaccination. Study results and caveats: Higher pretreatment TIL content predicted longer progression-free time and survival. Survival was not directly related to TCR clonality in these patients.

Time point reported: after dendritic cell vaccination, including at tumor progression/relapse. Notes on this clone: Its antigen is still unknown. The same CDR3 is also encoded by other DNA sequences in this sample.

Trimming cost V 0 bases and J 10 bases, with 7 bases left between them. CDR1 and CDR2 from the germline V gene are MGHRA and YSYEKL. The CDR3 extends over 13 amino acids. Amplification used 60 V beta primers and 13 J beta primers. Clones were sequenced by immunoSEQ multiplex PCR, and TCRdb holds only the in-frame ones, with some missing. The table includes roughly 87,000 clones, around 86% detected once. The chain joins TRBV4-1 to TRBJ1-6; D unclear. The source material was blood, sampled after dendritic cell vaccination. This receptor was identified in a human donor with glioblastoma. For the CDR3, the DNA is TGCGCCAGCAGCCAAGATGCCCGGTCACCCCTCCACTTT. As protein: CASSQDARSPLHF.